Below are 19 T cell receptor beta chains sequenced from a single sample in a study of shared clonotypes between healthy human individuals. TCRdb's copy holds only in-frame clones and misses some; the assay was immunoSEQ multiplex PCR. The sample consists of over 2 million clones, over 85% of them appearing once. Naive CD8 populations comprised CD45RO-negative cells positively selected for CCR7, excluding terminally differentiated effector memory CD45RA+ cells. Input material: naive CD8+ T cells sorted from blood. The receptors derive from a man in his late teens or twenties in good health.

The rearrangement uses TRBV25-1 and TRBJ2-3, with D unresolved. CDR1 and CDR2 from the germline V gene are MGHDK and SYGVNS. The CDR3 covers 16 residues. Trimming pared 3 bases from V and 0 bases from J, leaving 13 bases between. Here the CDR3 DNA reads TGTGCCAGCAGTGAGAACCCCCTGGGGAGCACAGATACGCAGTATTTT. Its translation is CASSENPLGSTDTQYF.

The chain carries TRBV13 and TRBJ2-2; TRBD1 might be the D (6 bases). Germline-derived CDR1 and CDR2 are PRHDT and FYEKMQ (reference sequence). The length of the CDR3 is 18 residues. V lost 1 base to trimming and J lost 1 base, with 16 bases between them. CDR3 sequence (DNA): TGTGCCAGCAGCTTAGTCAGTAGTCAGGGGAAGAACACCGGGGAGCTGTTTTTT. It is translated as CASSLVSSQGKNTGELFF.

The chain couples TRBV11-3 to TRBJ1-1; D might be TRBD1 (5 bases). The CDR3 sequence is 15 residues long. Germline V gene lookup returns CDR1 SGHNT and CDR2 YENEEA. The V and J ends lost 7 bases and 5 bases respectively, with 20 bases between them. The CDR3 bases are TGTGCCAGCATTCCGGGACCTCCCGGCGGGACTGAAGCTTTCTTT. It is translated as CASIPGPPGGTEAFF.

This chain connects TRBV11-2 to TRBJ2-1; the D is unclear. The V gene's germline CDR1 is SGHAT and CDR2 FQNNGV. The CDR3 contains 15 residues. Between the trimmed V and J ends, which lost 1 base and 7 bases, there was a span of 14 bases. Here the CDR3 reads CASSLVSGSDNEQFF. Here the CDR3 DNA reads TGTGCCAGCAGCTTAGTTTCCGGGTCAGATAATGAGCAGTTCTTC. Drawing the rest from reference TRBV11-2 and TRBJ2-1, the complete variable domain is EAGVAQSPRYKIIEKRQSVAFWCNPISGHATLYWYQQILGQGPKLLIQFQNNGVVDDSQLPKDRFSAERLKGVDSTLKIQPAKLEDSAVYLCASSLVSGSDNEQFFGPGTRLTVL.

The V call is TRBV7-6, the J call TRBJ1-6; no firm D call. CDR1 SGHVS and CDR2 FNYEAQ come from the germline V gene. The CDR3 totals 13 residues. V lost 6 bases to trimming and J lost 7 bases, with 10 bases between them. The CDR3 sequence is CASSTGSNSPLHF. CDR3 nucleotide sequence: TGTGCCAGCAGTACCGGGTCCAATTCACCCCTCCACTTT.

The V call is TRBV11-2, the J call TRBJ1-1, with 7 bases lining up with TRBD1. The CDR3 is 13 residues long. CDR1 and CDR2 (germline): SGHAT, FQNNGV. Unmatched junction bases numbered 4, after V lost 5 bases and J lost 4 bases. The CDR3 DNA follows: TGTGCCAGCAGCCGCCCAGGGGGCACTGAAGCTTTCTTT. Translated, it gives CASSRPGGTEAFF.

The chain is built from TRBV7-9 and TRBJ2-1; tentatively, D is TRBD1 or TRBD2 (5 bases each). CDR3 size: 16 residues. CDR1 is SEHNR and CDR2 is FQNEAQ in the germline V gene (reference sequence). The V end lost 4 bases, the J end lost 2 bases, and 15 bases lay between the germline ends. The CDR3 bases are TGTGCCAGCAGCTCCCCCCCCCGGGACCCCTACAATGAGCAGTTCTTC. It translates to CASSSPPRDPYNEQFF.

V is TRBV30 and J is TRBJ1-6; 7 bases map to TRBD1. CDR1 is GTSNPN and CDR2 is SVGIG in the germline V gene (reference sequence). The V and J ends lost 5 bases and 8 bases, in that order; junction bases with no gene match: 9. This CDR3 is 14 amino acids long. The CDR3 DNA sequence: TGTGCCTGGGAAGGGGGCGCCGGGGATTCACCCCTCCACTTT. Amino acids: CAWEGGAGDSPLHF. Full variable domain (outside the CDR3, taken from reference TRBV30 and TRBJ1-6): SQTIHQWPATLVQPVGSPLSLECTVEGTSNPNLYWYRQAAGRGLQLLFYSVGIGQISSEVPQNLSASRPQDRQFILSSKKLLLSDSGFYLCAWEGGAGDSPLHFGNGTRLTVT.

The chain employs TRBV30 and TRBJ2-3; 8 bases are shared with TRBD2. The CDR3 consists of 13 residues. Looked up from germline, CDR1 is GTSNPN and CDR2 is SVGIG (reference sequence). V lost 2 bases, J lost 6 bases, and 4 bases stayed unmatched. The CDR3 DNA is TGTGCCTGGAGTCGGGGGGGGCCGGATACGCAGTATTTT. It yields the protein CAWSRGGPDTQYF.

The gene calls are TRBV6-5 and TRBJ2-2; D unclear. In germline, CDR1 is MNHEY, CDR2 SVGAGI. V was cut by 2 bases and J by 7 bases, with 14 bases left in between. The CDR3 sequence is 15 residues long. The CDR3 loop reads CASSYRQTSGGELFF. The DNA of the CDR3 is TGTGCCAGCAGTTACCGGCAAACCTCCGGCGGGGAGCTGTTTTTT.

The chain joins TRBV4-2 to TRBJ2-1; 9 nucleotides agree with TRBD1. V was pared by 0 bases and J by 3 bases, with 6 bases of the junction left unmatched. This CDR3 contains 17 residues. Germline CDR1 and CDR2: LGHNA and YNFKEQ. CDR3 sequence: CASSQDFLGQGYNEQFF. The CDR3 bases are TGTGCCAGCAGCCAAGATTTCCTGGGACAGGGCTACAATGAGCAGTTCTTC.

V is TRBV10-3 and J is TRBJ1-6; 9 bases match TRBD1. The V segment lost 6 bases and the J segment 7 bases; nucleotides outside the gene matches: 1. The CDR3 runs to 13 residues. Germline loops: CDR1 ENHRY, CDR2 SYGVKD. The CDR3 DNA follows: TGTGCCATCAGGGGACAGGGAAATTCACCCCTCCACTTT. Translation gives CAIRGQGNSPLHF.

The chain is built from TRBV18 and TRBJ2-3; D not certain. The germline V gene encodes CDR1 KGHSH and CDR2 LQKENI. This CDR3 is 15 amino acids long. With 3 bases removed from V and 10 bases from J, the gap between germline ends came to 20 bases. This CDR3 is CASSPRLPGVMAQYF. CDR3 bases: TGTGCCAGCTCACCGCGATTACCTGGAGTGATGGCGCAGTATTTT. The full variable domain, with the rest looked up from reference TRBV18 and TRBJ2-3, is NAGVMQNPRHLVRRRGQEARLRCSPMKGHSHVYWYRQLPEEGLKFMVYLQKENIIDESGMPKERFSAEFPKEGPSILRIQQVVRGDSAAYFCASSPRLPGVMAQYFGPGTRLTVL.

This chain uses TRBV27 with TRBJ1-3, with 7 bases identical to TRBD1. This CDR3 contains 15 residues. V shed 3 bases, J shed 0 bases, and the junction held 2 bases outside the gene matches. In germline, CDR1 is MNHEY, CDR2 SMNVEV (reference sequence). The CDR3 DNA reads as TGTGCCAGCAGTTTGACAGGGCTCTCTGGAAACACCATATATTTT. This translates into CASSLTGLSGNTIYF.

The V gene is TRBV9, the J gene TRBJ2-5; D remains unclear. Trimming took 0 bases from V and 3 from J, leaving 9 bases between them. CDR1 and CDR2 (germline): SGDLS, YYNGEE. The CDR3 consists of 14 residues. The CDR3 sequence is CASSVALQEETQYF. In DNA, the CDR3 is TGTGCCAGCAGCGTAGCTCTCCAGGAAGAGACCCAGTACTTC.

The chain joins TRBV27 to TRBJ2-2; 10 positions agree with TRBD1. V lost 3 bases, J lost 4 bases, and 5 bases stayed unmatched. The CDR3 has 16 residues. Germline V lookup: CDR1 MNHEY, CDR2 SMNVEV (reference sequence). Here the CDR3 DNA reads TGTGCCAGCAGTTTGGCCGGGACAGGGGTCACCGGGGAGCTGTTTTTT. Its translation is CASSLAGTGVTGELFF.

V and J are TRBV7-9 and TRBJ2-7, with D possibly being TRBD1 or TRBD2 (5 bases each). The CDR3 runs 13 residues. Germline V gene sequence: CDR1 SEHNR, CDR2 FQNEAQ (reference sequence). The V and J ends lost 8 bases and 5 bases respectively, with 16 bases between them. CDR3: CASEADQGNEQYF. In DNA form, the CDR3 reads TGTGCCAGCGAAGCGGACCAGGGCAACGAGCAGTACTTC.

This chain links TRBV5-1 with TRBJ1-2; TRBD1 matches 8 bases. V was clipped by 4 bases and J by 8 bases; unmatched bases: 10. The length of the CDR3 is 14 residues. Germline CDR1 SGHRS, CDR2 YFSETQ. The CDR3 is CASSLDPGGAGYTF. CDR3 DNA sequence: TGCGCCAGCAGCCTTGATCCAGGGGGCGCGGGCTACACCTTC.

As to this clone: Other DNA sequences in this sample translate to the same CDR3. The rearrangement joins TRBV5-6 to TRBJ1-3, with D unresolved. Germline CDR1 and CDR2: SGHDT and YYEEEE. The CDR3 extends over 14 amino acids. The V and J ends lost 1 base and 0 bases respectively, with 5 bases between them. The CDR3, as DNA: TGTGCCAGCAGCTTGCCCTCCTCTGGAAACACCATATATTTT. It specifies CASSLPSSGNTIYF.